A selection of T cell receptor beta chains follows, all from one sample in a study of blood T cell repertoires in COVID-19. Libraries were prepared by immunoSEQ multiplex PCR; TCRdb keeps only in-frame clonotypes and omits some of them. Of approximately 170,000 clones listed, approximately 83% are singletons. The sample consisted of peripheral blood. These receptors were taken from a man between 65 and 85 years old with active or convalescent COVID-19. CDR3s include the opening cysteine and the closing phenylalanine or tryptophan. D genes are given only for firm matches. Clone size is not always given. Where it is, it says once, few, many or a class for expanded clones.

TRBJ2-6 | . | TRBD2 | TRBV30 | TGTGCCTGGAGCTCTGATCGTTATGTTAGCGGGGGTCGCTCTGGGGCCAACGTCCTGACTTTC | CAWSSDRYVSGGRSGANVLTF
TRBJ2-1 | . | TRBD2 | TRBV4-3 | TGCGCCAGCAGCCAAGCGGGACTAGCGGTACAGAATGAGCAGTTCTTC | CASSQAGLAVQNEQFF
TRBJ1-2 | once | TRBD1 | TRBV5-8 | TGTGCCAGCAGCCCACAGGGGAGGAAGGGAGCGGACTATGGCTACACCTTC | CASSPQGRKGADYGYTF
TRBJ2-5 | . | TRBD2 | TRBV3-1/TRBV3-2 | TGTGCCAGCAGCCAAGTTTGGGCAGGGAGGGAGGAGACCCAGTACTTC | CASSQVWAGREETQYF
TRBJ2-3 | . | TRBD2 | TRBV5-1 | TGCGCCAGCAGCCATGGGACTAACACAGATACGCAGTATTTT | CASSHGTNTDTQYF
TRBJ1-5 | . | . | TRBV7-9 | TGTGCCAGCAGCTTAGACGAGGGTAGTCAGCCCCAGCATTTT | CASSLDEGSQPQHF
TRBJ1-4 | once | . | TRBV5-1 | TGCGCCAGCAGGCTACAGCCAACTAATGAAAAACTGTTTTTT | CASRLQPTNEKLFF
TRBJ2-5 | . | . | TRBV18 | TGTGCCAGCTCACCACGCCCTCAGGGGCCGGGAGAGACCCAGTACTTC | CASSPRPQGPGETQYF
TRBJ1-2 | . | . | TRBV9 | TGTGCCAGCAGCGTAGGTACGGGTGTAGGATACTATGGCTACACCTTC | CASSVGTGVGYYGYTF
TRBJ2-7 | . | . | TRBV3-1/TRBV3-2 | TGTGCCAGCAGCCCCTCGCGGGTATCCTACGAGCAGTACTTC | CASSPSRVSYEQYF
TRBJ2-3 | . | . | TRBV29-1 | TGCAGCGTTGAACCCAGAATAAGCACAGATACGCAGTATTTT | CSVEPRISTDTQYF
TRBJ1-2 | . | TRBD1 | TRBV7-2 | TGTGCCAGCAGCTCTACAAACAGGGGCTATGGCTACACCTTC | CASSSTNRGYGYTF
TRBJ2-5 | . | TRBD2 | TRBV5-1 | TGCGCCAGCAGCTTGGGGACTAGCGGGAGGATCCAAGAGACCCAGTACTTC | CASSLGTSGRIQETQYF
TRBJ2-3 | . | TRBD2 | TRBV7-9 | TGTGCCAGCAGCTTAGTTCTAGCGGGGATCACAGATACGCAGTATTTT | CASSLVLAGITDTQYF
TRBJ1-1 | . | TRBD1 | TRBV4-3 | TGCGCCAGCAGCCAAGGACAGGGGGTAACTGAAGCTTTCTTT | CASSQGQGVTEAFF
TRBJ1-4 | . | TRBD1 | TRBV29-1 | TGCAGCGTTGAAGAAGGGGGCAGGGAAAAACTGTTTTTT | CSVEEGGREKLFF
TRBJ1-6 | . | . | TRBV7-2 | TGTGCCAGCAGCTTATTACGGGAAAATTCACCCCTCCACTTT | CASSLLRENSPLHF
TRBJ2-1 | . | . | TRBV2 | TGTGCCAGCAGTGGACGAGCGGAGAATGAGCAGTTCTTC | CASSGRAENEQFF
TRBJ1-2 | many | TRBD1 | TRBV29-1 | TGCAGCGTAGGACAGGGTTATGGCTACACCTTC | CSVGQGYGYTF
TRBJ1-1 | . | TRBD1 | TRBV19 | TGTGCCAGTTCCGACAGGGGGGTCACTGAAGCTTTCTTT | CASSDRGVTEAFF
TRBJ1-5 | . | . | TRBV19 | TGTGCCAGTAGGAGCCCAGGACAGAAAGGGAATCAGCCCCAGCATTTT | CASRSPGQKGNQPQHF
TRBJ2-7 | . | . | TRBV5-1 | TGCGCCAGCAGCTTGGGGGCAGGCTTCTCCTACGAGCAGTACTTC | CASSLGAGFSYEQYF
TRBJ1-2 | few | . | TRBV7-3 | TGTGCCAGCAGCTTAACAGGGGATCGAGCTCATGGCTACACCTTC | CASSLTGDRAHGYTF
TRBJ2-6 | . | . | TRBV9 | TGTGCCAGCAGCGCAAACTCTGGGGCCAACGTCCTGACTTTC | CASSANSGANVLTF
TRBJ2-4 | . | . | TRBV19 | TGTGCCAGTAGTCGGGCAGGGGAAGTGGTCCTAGCCAAAAACATTCAGTACTTC | CASSRAGEVVLAKNIQYF
TRBJ1-1 | . | . | TRBV18 | TGTGCCAGCTCACAAACCACGGGGGGGAACACTGAAGCTTTCTTT | CASSQTTGGNTEAFF
TRBJ1-1 | . | . | TRBV5-1 | TGCGCCAGCAGCTTTATCGGCACTGAAGCTTTCTTT | CASSFIGTEAFF
TRBJ1-5 | once | TRBD1 | TRBV30 | TGTGCCTGGAGGGACAGGGGCGGCAATCAGCCCCAGCATTTT | CAWRDRGGNQPQHF